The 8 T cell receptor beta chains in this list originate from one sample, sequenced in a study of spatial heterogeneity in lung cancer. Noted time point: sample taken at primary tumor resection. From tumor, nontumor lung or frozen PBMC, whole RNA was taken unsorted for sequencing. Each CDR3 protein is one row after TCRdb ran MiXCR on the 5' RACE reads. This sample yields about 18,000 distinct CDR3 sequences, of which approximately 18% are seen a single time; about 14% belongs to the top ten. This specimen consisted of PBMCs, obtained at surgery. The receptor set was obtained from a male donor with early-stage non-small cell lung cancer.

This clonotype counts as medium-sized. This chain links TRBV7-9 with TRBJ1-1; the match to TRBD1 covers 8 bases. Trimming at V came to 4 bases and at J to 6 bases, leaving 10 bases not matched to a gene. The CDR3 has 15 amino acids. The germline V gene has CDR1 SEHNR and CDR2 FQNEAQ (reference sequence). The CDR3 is CASSSRQGAQSEAFF. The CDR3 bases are TGTGCCAGCAGCTCAAGGCAGGGGGCGCAGTCTGAAGCTTTCTTT.

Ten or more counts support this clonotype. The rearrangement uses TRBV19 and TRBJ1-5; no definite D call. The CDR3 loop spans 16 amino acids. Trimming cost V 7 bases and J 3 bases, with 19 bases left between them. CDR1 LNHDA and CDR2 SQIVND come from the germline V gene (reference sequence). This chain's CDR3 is CASTTGSASFNQPQHF. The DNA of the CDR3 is TGTGCCAGTACTACGGGGTCAGCCTCCTTCAATCAGCCCCAGCATTTT.

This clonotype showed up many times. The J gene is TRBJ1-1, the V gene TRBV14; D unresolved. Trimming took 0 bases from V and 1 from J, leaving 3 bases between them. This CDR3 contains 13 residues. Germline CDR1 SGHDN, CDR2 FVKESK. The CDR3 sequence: CASSQDENTEAFF. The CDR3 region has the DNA TGTGCCAGCAGCCAAGATGAGAACACTGAAGCTTTCTTT.

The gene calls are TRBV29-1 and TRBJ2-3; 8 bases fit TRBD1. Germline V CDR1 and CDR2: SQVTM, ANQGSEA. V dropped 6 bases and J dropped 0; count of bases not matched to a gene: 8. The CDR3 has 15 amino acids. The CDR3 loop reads CSVVTGVSSTDTQYF. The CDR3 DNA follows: TGCAGCGTGGTGACAGGGGTTTCTAGCACAGATACGCAGTATTTT.

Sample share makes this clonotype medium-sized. CDR3 nucleotide sequence: TGCAGTGCACCAACAGTCTCTGGGGCCAACGTCCTGACTTTC. Its translation: CSAPTVSGANVLTF. This chain links TRBV20-1 with TRBJ2-6; no firm D call. CDR1 and CDR2 (germline): DFQATT, SNEGSKA (reference sequence). With 6 bases removed from V and 0 bases from J, the gap between germline ends came to 9 bases. The CDR3 sequence is 14 residues long.

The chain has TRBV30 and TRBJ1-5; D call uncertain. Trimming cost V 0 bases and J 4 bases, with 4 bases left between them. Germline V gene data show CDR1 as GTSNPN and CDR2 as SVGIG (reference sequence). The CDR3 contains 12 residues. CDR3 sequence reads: CAWSVTNQPQHF. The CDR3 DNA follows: TGTGCCTGGAGTGTAACTAATCAGCCCCAGCATTTT.

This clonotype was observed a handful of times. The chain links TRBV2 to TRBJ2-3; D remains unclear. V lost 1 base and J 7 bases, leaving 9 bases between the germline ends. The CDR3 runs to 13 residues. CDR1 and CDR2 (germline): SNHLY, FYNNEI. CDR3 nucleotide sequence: TGTGCCAGCAGTGAAGGAACTGCTAATACGCAGTATTTT. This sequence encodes CASSEGTANTQYF.

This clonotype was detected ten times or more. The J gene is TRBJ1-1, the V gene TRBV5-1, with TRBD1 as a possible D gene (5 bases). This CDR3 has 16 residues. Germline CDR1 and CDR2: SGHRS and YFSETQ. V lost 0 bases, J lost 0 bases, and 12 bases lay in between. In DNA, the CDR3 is TGCGCCAGCAGCTTGGGGGGGACGGACATGAACACTGAAGCTTTCTTT. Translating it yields CASSLGGTDMNTEAFF.